Below, one T cell receptor (beta chain) is given with its context. V was clipped by 3 bases and J by 8 bases; unmatched bases: 7. The CDR3 totals 14 residues. CDR1 and CDR2 (germline): LNHDA, SQIVND (reference sequence). This specimen comes from a study of blood T cell repertoires in COVID-19. Study-wide context: Samples taken during acute and convalescent COVID-19 were collected in the United States, Italy and Spain.

Original analysis: Quantification of nucleated cells was approximated via reference gene primer amplification. Repertoires were generated with immunoSEQ multiplex PCR, while TCRdb's copy carries only in-frame clones and drops some. V and J calls and clone size are those listed in that table; D and trimming were worked out from the DNA. The profile shows about 500,000 clones, approximately 91% of them singletons. The sample taken for sequencing was peripheral blood. The TCR was taken from a woman aged 45-60 years with COVID-19, enrolled during active disease. The genes are TRBV19 and TRBJ1-2; 9 bases map to TRBD1. Written as DNA, the CDR3 is TGTGCCAGTAGTATTACGGGACAGGGTAGCGGCTACACCTTC. It translates to CASSITGQGSGYTF.